This entry lists 24 T cell receptor beta chains sequenced from one sample in a study of CD8 T cells in ankylosing spondylitis. Study results and caveats: About eight highly homologous variants made up a TCR beta motif that seemed to typify ankylosing spondylitis blood.

TCRdb recomputed calls from the 5' RACE reads with MiXCR, one row per CDR3 protein. In the table there are hundreds of thousands of distinct CDR3 sequences, more than 9.5% of which are singletons. For these receptors, no antigen is known. The sequencing input was blood, either unsorted or a sorted T cell fraction (not recorded which). The receptors were sampled from a male donor with ankylosing spondylitis.

A few counts support this clonotype. The chain has TRBV7-9 and TRBJ2-1, with 8 nucleotides matching TRBD2. The CDR3 is made up of 15 amino acids. Germline trimming cut 5 bases from V and 8 bases from J; bases unmatched to any gene: 11. The V gene's germline CDR1 is SEHNR and CDR2 FQNEAQ (reference sequence). The CDR3 is CASSRGSGSIHEQFF. DNA for the CDR3: TGTGCCAGCAGCCGAGGGAGCGGGAGTATACATGAGCAGTTCTTC.

This clonotype came up a few times. CDR3 nucleotides: TGTGCCAGCAGAGCAAACAGGGGACGAAATTCACCCCTCCACTTT. Protein product: CASRANRGRNSPLHF. The V and J genes are TRBV12-3 or TRBV12-4 and TRBJ1-6; TRBD1 aligns across 7 bases. This CDR3 contains 15 residues. The V gene end was trimmed by 6 bases and the J gene end by 7 bases; junction bases not matched to a gene: 9.

In its sample, this clonotype was seen a few times. V and J are TRBV5-1 and TRBJ2-7; 10 nucleotides match TRBD2. From germline, CDR1 is SGHRS and CDR2 YFSETQ. The CDR3 has 15 residues. J lost 0 bases, V lost 4 bases, and 4 bases had no gene match. CDR3 sequence reads: CASSDGLADSYEQYF. The DNA for the CDR3 is TGCGCCAGCAGCGACGGACTAGCGGACTCCTACGAGCAGTACTTC.

This clonotype occurred a few times. The chain has TRBV6-1 and TRBJ2-1; D is ambiguous. The CDR3 sequence is 14 residues long. From germline, CDR1 is MNHNS and CDR2 SASEGT. The V gene lost 7 bases and the J gene lost 4 bases, with 14 bases spanning the gap. CDR3 nucleotide sequence: TGTGCCAGCATAGAGGCCCTGGGGTACAATGAGCAGTTCTTC. Protein product: CASIEALGYNEQFF.

This clonotype was seen a few times. The chain links TRBV18 to TRBJ2-6; D is unclear. Germline CDR1 is KGHSH and CDR2 is LQKENI. The CDR3 has 14 residues. Trimming shortened V by 5 bases and J by 3 bases, and 8 bases separated the two germline ends. Here the CDR3 reads CASSSPDGANVLTF. Written as DNA, the CDR3 is TGTGCCAGCTCATCCCCCGATGGGGCCAACGTCCTGACTTTC.

This clonotype was observed at least ten times. V usage is TRBV2 and J usage is TRBJ2-2, with unresolved D. The CDR3 runs to 12 residues. Germline CDR1 SNHLY, CDR2 FYNNEI. V gave up 5 bases and J gave up 5 bases, with 6 bases separating them. CDR3: CASSPRTGELFF. In DNA form, the CDR3 reads TGTGCCAGCAGTCCAAGGACCGGGGAGCTGTTTTTT. Together with reference TRBV2 and TRBJ2-2, the CDR3 gives the full variable domain: EPEVTQTPSHQVTQMGQEVILRCVPISNHLYFYWYRQILGQKVEFLVSFYNNEISEKSEIFDDQFSVERPDGSNFTLKIRSTKLEDSAMYFCASSPRTGELFFGEGSRLTVL.

The J gene is TRBJ1-1, the V gene TRBV4-1; TRBD1 is a possible D gene (6 bases). This CDR3 region has 15 residues. CDR1 MGHRA and CDR2 YSYEKL come from the germline V gene. V was shortened by 4 bases and J by 2 bases, with 14 bases between the two germline ends. The CDR3: CASSLERTVNTEAFF. The CDR3 DNA reads TGCGCCAGCAGCCTTGAAAGGACAGTTAACACTGAAGCTTTCTTT.

A few counts support this clonotype. The chain is built from TRBV6-6 and TRBJ2-7, with D possibly TRBD1 on 6 matching bases. The germline V gene has CDR1 MNHNY and CDR2 SVGAGI (reference sequence). The CDR3 runs 13 residues. V was shortened by 5 bases and J by 4 bases, with 12 bases between the two germline ends. Written as DNA, the CDR3 is TGTGCCAGCAGTAACGGACAGTTATACGAGCAGTACTTC. Protein sequence: CASSNGQLYEQYF.

In its sample, this clonotype was seen many times. The chain is built from TRBV20-1 and TRBJ1-1; TRBD1 is a possible D gene (6 bases). The CDR3 has 13 residues. The germline V gene has CDR1 DFQATT and CDR2 SNEGSKA (reference sequence). V shed 6 bases and J shed 0 bases, with 11 bases lying between them. The CDR3: CSARQDLNTEAFF. CDR3 nucleotides: TGCAGTGCCCGACAGGACTTGAACACTGAAGCTTTCTTT.

The table lists this clonotype with a few counts. The V gene is TRBV2, the J gene TRBJ2-1; possibly TRBD1 for D (6 bases). V dropped 3 bases and J dropped 0 bases, with 15 bases sitting between them. The CDR3 loop spans 17 amino acids. Germline values: CDR1 SNHLY, CDR2 FYNNEI. The CDR3: CASSDPTGPSSYNEQFF. The CDR3 DNA follows: TGTGCCAGCAGTGACCCAACAGGGCCGAGCTCCTACAATGAGCAGTTCTTC.

Many counts were recorded for this clonotype. The chain couples TRBV7-9 to TRBJ2-3; TRBD2 agrees at 9 bases. The CDR3 sequence is 16 residues long. Germline trimming cut 4 bases from V and 4 bases from J; bases unmatched to any gene: 9. Germline V CDR1 and CDR2: SEHNR, FQNEAQ (reference sequence). The CDR3 is CASSSVGSGSPDTQYF. The DNA of the CDR3 is TGTGCCAGCAGCTCAGTCGGTAGCGGGAGCCCAGATACGCAGTATTTT.

The chain joins TRBV19 to TRBJ2-7; tentative D call: TRBD2 (5 bases). This CDR3 is built from 12 residues. Germline CDR1 is LNHDA and CDR2 is SQIVND (reference sequence). Deletions cut 10 bases from V and 2 bases from J, with 12 bases between. The CDR3 sequence: CAIERRTYEQYV. For the CDR3, the DNA is TGTGCCATAGAGCGGAGAACCTACGAGCAGTACGTC.

The chain uses TRBV5-1 and TRBJ1-1, with D possibly matching TRBD1 (6 bases). The ends were cut back, 2 bases at V and 1 base at J, with 12 bases in the middle. The CDR3 extends over 15 amino acids. Germline V CDR1 and CDR2: SGHRS, YFSETQ. The CDR3 protein is CASSFRQAANTEAFF. The CDR3 nucleotides read TGCGCCAGCAGCTTCCGACAGGCCGCGAACACTGAAGCTTTCTTT.

This clonotype was counted ten times or more. This chain links TRBV10-3 with TRBJ2-7, with 10 nucleotides matching TRBD2. The CDR3 contains 15 residues. Germline V lookup: CDR1 ENHRY, CDR2 SYGVKD. The junction had 5 bases not matched to a gene; V was cut back by 3 bases and J by 3 bases. The chain's CDR3 is CAISEEREGNYEQYF. For the CDR3, the DNA is TGTGCCATCAGTGAAGAGCGGGAGGGCAACTACGAGCAGTACTTC.

The sample holds a few counts of this clonotype. This rearrangement joins TRBV20-1 to TRBJ1-5; no reliable D call. Germline V lookup: CDR1 DFQATT, CDR2 SNEGSKA (reference sequence). The CDR3 covers 14 residues. V was pared by 0 bases and J by 0 bases, with 6 bases between. This chain's CDR3 is CSAREGNSNQPQHF. As DNA, the CDR3 is TGCAGTGCTAGAGAGGGAAATAGCAATCAGCCCCAGCATTTT.

The V and J genes are TRBV18 and TRBJ2-1; tentatively, D is TRBD1 (6 bases). The germline CDR1 and CDR2 sequences are KGHSH and LQKENI. Trimming stripped 4 bases from V and 4 bases from J, with 11 bases between. This CDR3 comprises 14 residues. The CDR3 spells CASSHSGEYNEQFF. CDR3 DNA: TGTGCCAGCTCACATTCAGGGGAGTACAATGAGCAGTTCTTC.

The J gene is TRBJ1-4, the V gene TRBV29-1; 7 bases are shared with TRBD1. V gave up 7 bases and J gave up 2 bases; unmatched junction bases: 4. The CDR3 is made up of 13 amino acids. Germline V lookup: CDR1 SQVTM, CDR2 ANQGSEA. This CDR3 reads CSARGQTNEKLFF. CDR3 in DNA: TGCAGCGCGAGGGGACAGACTAATGAAAAACTGTTTTTT.

This chain uses TRBV7-9 with TRBJ1-2, with a tentative D call TRBD1 (6 bases). The germline V and J ends were trimmed by 1 base and 8 bases, with 17 bases remaining between them. In germline, CDR1 is SEHNR, CDR2 FQNEAQ (reference sequence). The CDR3 is made up of 15 amino acids. DNA of the CDR3: TGTGCCAGCAGCTTAGGAACAGGGATGATTGGAGGCTACACCTTC. It is translated as CASSLGTGMIGGYTF.

This clonotype was counted only a few times. The chain recombines TRBV6-1 with TRBJ2-1; D unclear. Trimming stripped 7 bases from V and 0 bases from J, with 13 bases between. Germline CDR1 reads MNHNS; CDR2 reads SASEGT. This CDR3 spans 15 amino acids. DNA for the CDR3: TGTGCCAGCAACCTTCGGATGAACTCCTACAATGAGCAGTTCTTC. It yields the protein CASNLRMNSYNEQFF.

V is TRBV2 and J is TRBJ2-1; D perhaps matches TRBD2 (5 bases). V was cut by 3 bases and J by 2 bases, with 8 bases left in between. The CDR3 has 14 amino acids. Germline lookup yields CDR1 SNHLY and CDR2 FYNNEI. The CDR3 loop is CASSEAGAYNEQFF. Written as DNA, the CDR3 is TGTGCCAGCAGTGAGGCGGGTGCCTACAATGAGCAGTTCTTC.

The J gene is TRBJ2-2, the V gene TRBV7-2; D is unclear. The CDR3 contains 14 residues. Germline-derived CDR1 and CDR2 are SGHTA and FQGNSA. Deletions cut 4 bases from V and 6 bases from J, with 12 bases between. CDR3 DNA sequence: TGTGCCAGCAGCTCCTTCGTCCCGGCCGGGGAGCTGTTTTTT. Residues: CASSSFVPAGELFF. The full variable domain, its missing parts supplied by reference TRBV7-2 and TRBJ2-2, is GAGVSQSPSNKVTEKGKDVELRCDPISGHTALYWYRQSLGQGLEFLIYFQGNSAPDKSGLPSDRFSAERTGGSVSTLTIQRTQQEDSAVYLCASSSFVPAGELFFGEGSRLTVL.

This clonotype appeared a few times. The chain employs TRBV20-1 and TRBJ1-2; 10 nucleotides line up with TRBD1. The CDR3 spans 14 residues. The germline gives CDR1 DFQATT, CDR2 SNEGSKA (reference sequence). Trimming took 5 bases from V and 5 from J; bases not matched to a gene: 8. The CDR3 sequence is CSAVPGQGMYGYTF. Written as DNA, the CDR3 is TGCAGTGCTGTTCCGGGACAGGGGATGTATGGCTACACCTTC.

The table lists this clonotype with a few counts. J is TRBJ2-7 and V is TRBV24-1; 8 bases are shared with TRBD1. Germline assignment: CDR1 KGHDR and CDR2 SFDVKD. CDR3 length: 14 residues. V lost 3 bases, J lost 5 bases, and 5 bases stayed unmatched. The CDR3 protein is CATSDRRGLHEQYF. The CDR3 nucleotides read TGTGCCACCAGTGATCGCAGGGGGCTTCACGAGCAGTACTTC.

The chain combines TRBV5-1 with TRBJ2-1; 12 bases are a match to TRBD1. The CDR3 sequence is 17 residues long. The V gene end was trimmed by 4 bases and the J gene end by 3 bases; junction bases not matched to a gene: 8. Germline V CDR1 and CDR2: SGHRS, YFSETQ. The CDR3: CASSHSGQGAFYNEQFF. CDR3 DNA: TGCGCCAGCAGCCACTCGGGACAGGGGGCTTTCTACAATGAGCAGTTCTTC.